This T cell receptor (beta chain) was found in a study of blood T cell repertoires in COVID-19. Participants spanned ages about 18 to 100 years and resided in roughly 26 US areas. The study assigned cohorts using participant-reported clinical history. In Cohort 3, a recovered donor had either two negative PCRs, clearance, or symptom resolution. Germline CDR1 is SNHLY and CDR2 is FYNNEI. This CDR3 spans 16 amino acids. The ends lost 5 bases at V and 8 bases at J; junction bases unmatched: 9. In the original workflow: Estimation of nucleated cell counts was performed using reference gene primer amplification. Here immunoSEQ multiplex PCR was the method, and the copy in TCRdb shows in-frame clones only, minus some. V, J and clone size derive from that table, while D and trimming were established from the DNA sequence. The repertoire holds approximately 490,000 clones, with roughly 87% as singletons.

The sample taken for sequencing was PBMCs or T cells enriched from blood (not recorded which). The V call is TRBV2, the J call TRBJ1-6; 10 positions agree with TRBD1. This TCR derives from a woman aged 18-35 years who had recovered from COVID-19. Written as DNA, the CDR3 is TGTGCCAGCAGTATTTTCACCGGGACAGGGGATTCACCCCTCCACTTT. Amino acid sequence: CASSIFTGTGDSPLHF.